This TCR beta chain was captured by sequencing in a study of T cells in Graves' hyperthyroidism and ophthalmopathy. Broader study findings: Progression to ophthalmopathy was predicted a median of roughly 6.5 months early.

Amplification of TCR beta CDR3 regions used RNA as the template. HTBI primers were employed in a first-round RT-PCR of the TCR CDR3. Via MiXCR, TCRdb re-called the multiplex PCR reads, giving one row per CDR3 protein. The repertoire holds just over 550,000 distinct CDR3 sequences, roughly 50% seen once, with approximately 8.2% in the top ten. Notes on this clonotype: Its target is not known. A read error may account for a junction end that differs from germline.

Researchers defined stable Graves' hyperthyroidism as no ophthalmopathy progression within 18 months. Diagnostic assessment was based on clinical symptoms, serum thyroxine and TRAb, thyroid ultrasound and orbital computed tomography. Specimen: peripheral blood or thyroid tissue (not recorded which). The TCR comes from a woman between 18 and 30 years old with Graves' hyperthyroidism.

The CDR3 sequence: CASSRTQDQASF. Written as DNA, the CDR3 is TGTGCCAGCAGCCGTACTCAGGATCAAGCTTCCTTT. The chain couples TRBV9 to TRBJ1-1; no definite D call. The CDR3 is 12 amino acids. Germline CDR1 SGDLS, CDR2 YYNGEE. Full variable domain (remainder filled in from reference TRBV9 and TRBJ1-1): DSGVTQTPKHLITATGQRVTLRCSPRSGDLSVYWYQQSLDQGLQFLIQYYNGEERAKGNILERFSAQQFPDLHSELNLSSLELGDSALYFCASSRTQDQASFGQGTRLTVV.